This passage covers 5 T cell receptor beta chains from one sample sequenced in a study of T cells in women clearing cervical HPV infection. The method was immunoSEQ multiplex PCR; TCRdb's version includes in-frame clones alone and lacks a portion of them. This table lists around 30,000 clones. Sequences were obtained from blood buffy coat. These TCRs come from a woman aged 18 to 75 with a cervical HPV16 infection that either progressed to CIN3+ or cleared (not recorded which).

The part of the CDR3 DNA that was read is TGCGCCAGCAAACCTAGCGGGAGTAATGAG. It specifies CASKPSGSNE. The whole CDR3 is CASKPSGSNEQFF. This chain joins TRBV10-2 and TRBJ2-1; 10 bases agree with TRBD2. The read ends 3 residues early relative to the CDR3; the germline J gene fills the gap. Trimming removed 7 bases from V and 7 bases from J; junction bases left unmatched: 4. The CDR3 sequence is 13 residues long. Germline-derived CDR1 and CDR2 are WSHSY and SAAADI.

Measured by frequency, this clone is medium-sized. The CDR3 end is not reached by the read, which stops 3 residues before it; the germline J gene fills it in. The rearrangement uses TRBV30 and TRBJ1-4; D is uncertain. Germline V gene lookup returns CDR1 GTSNPN and CDR2 SVGIG (reference sequence). CDR3 length equals 16 residues. The ends were cut back, 2 bases at V and 1 base at J, with 14 bases in the middle. The sequenced CDR3 bases are TGTGCCTGGAGTACCCGAACGACGGGAACTAATGAAAAA. Its translation: CAWSTRTTGTNEK. The CDR3, in full, reads CAWSTRTTGTNEKLFF.

Notes on this clone: The sequenced fragment ends 3 residues before the CDR3 boundary, so the rest is inferred from the germline J gene. The chain couples TRBV20-1 to TRBJ1-1, with D hard to call. The CDR3 runs to 11 residues. Per the germline V gene, CDR1 is DFQATT and CDR2 is SNEGSKA (reference sequence). The V and J ends lost 5 bases and 0 bases respectively, with 4 bases between them. The sequenced CDR3 bases are TGCAGTGCTTTTATGAACACTGAA. Encoded protein: CSAFMNTE. The whole CDR3 protein reads CSAFMNTEAFF.

Turning to this clone: The CDR3 end is not reached by the read, which stops 3 residues before it; the germline J gene fills it in. This chain links TRBV20-1 with TRBJ1-1; tentatively, D is TRBD1 (6 bases). This CDR3 has 16 residues. The germline gives CDR1 DFQATT, CDR2 SNEGSKA (reference sequence). The germline V and J ends were trimmed by 0 bases and 3 bases, with 17 bases remaining between them. The sequenced CDR3 bases are TGCAGTGCTAGAGATGGGGGCCCGGGACAATACACTGAA. Amino acids: CSARDGGPGQYTE. The full-length CDR3 reads as CSARDGGPGQYTEAFF.

For this clone: The read comes to an end 3 residues before the CDR3 does, leaving the germline J gene to fill in the end. The V call is TRBV30, the J call TRBJ1-5; no reliable D call. V dropped 2 bases and J dropped 5 bases, with 10 bases sitting between them. This CDR3 is built from 13 residues. CDR1 GTSNPN and CDR2 SVGIG come from the germline V gene (reference sequence). The sequenced part of the CDR3 DNA is TGTGCCTGGAGTCCAGCGTTCGATCAGCCC. Protein: CAWSPAFDQP. The CDR3 reads in full as CAWSPAFDQPQHF.